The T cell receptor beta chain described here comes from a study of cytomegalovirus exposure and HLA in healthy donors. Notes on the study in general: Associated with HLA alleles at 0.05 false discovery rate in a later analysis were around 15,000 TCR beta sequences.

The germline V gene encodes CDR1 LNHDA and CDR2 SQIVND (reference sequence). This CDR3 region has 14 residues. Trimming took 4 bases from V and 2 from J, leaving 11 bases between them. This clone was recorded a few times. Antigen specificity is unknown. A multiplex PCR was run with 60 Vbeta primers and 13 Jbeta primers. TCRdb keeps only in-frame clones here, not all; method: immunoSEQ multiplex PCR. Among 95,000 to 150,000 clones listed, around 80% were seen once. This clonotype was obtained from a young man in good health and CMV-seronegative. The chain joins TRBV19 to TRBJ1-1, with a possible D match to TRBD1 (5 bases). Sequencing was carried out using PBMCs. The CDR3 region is CASSTTVLNTEAFF. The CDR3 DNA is TGTGCCAGTAGTACGACAGTACTAAACACTGAAGCTTTCTTT.